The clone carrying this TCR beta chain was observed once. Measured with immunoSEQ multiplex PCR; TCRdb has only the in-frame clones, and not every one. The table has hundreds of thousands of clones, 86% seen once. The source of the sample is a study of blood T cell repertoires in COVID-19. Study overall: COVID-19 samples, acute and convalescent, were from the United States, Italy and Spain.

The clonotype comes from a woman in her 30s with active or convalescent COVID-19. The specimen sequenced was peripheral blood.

This CDR3 reads CASSTPNSFNEQFF. CDR3 sequence (DNA): TGTGCCAGCAGCACTCCCAATTCTTTTAACGAGCAGTTCTTC. The chain has TRBV9 and TRBJ2-1; D gene uncertain. Trimming removed 4 bases at V and 10 bases at J, with 18 bases between. The CDR3 loop spans 14 amino acids. Germline values: CDR1 SGDLS, CDR2 YYNGEE.